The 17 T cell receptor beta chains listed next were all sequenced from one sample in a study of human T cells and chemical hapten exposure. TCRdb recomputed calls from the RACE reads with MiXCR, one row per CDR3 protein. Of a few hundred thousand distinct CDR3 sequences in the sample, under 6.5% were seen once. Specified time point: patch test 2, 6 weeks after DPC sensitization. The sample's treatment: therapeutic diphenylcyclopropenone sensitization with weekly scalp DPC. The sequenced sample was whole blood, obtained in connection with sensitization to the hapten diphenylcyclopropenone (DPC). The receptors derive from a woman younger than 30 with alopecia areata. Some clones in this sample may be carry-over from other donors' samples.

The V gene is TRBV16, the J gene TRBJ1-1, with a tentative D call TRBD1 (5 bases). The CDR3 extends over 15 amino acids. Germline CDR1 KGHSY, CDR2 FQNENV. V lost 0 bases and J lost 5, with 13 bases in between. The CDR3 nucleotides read TGTGCCAGCAGCCAATCGGGGGGTACTAGGACTGAAGCTTTCTTT. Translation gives CASSQSGGTRTEAFF.

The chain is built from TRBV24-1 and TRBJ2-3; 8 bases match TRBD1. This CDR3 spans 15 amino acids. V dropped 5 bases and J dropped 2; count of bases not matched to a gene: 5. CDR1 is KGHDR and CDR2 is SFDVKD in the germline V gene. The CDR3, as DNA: TGTGCCACCAGTGTCTTGGACAGGGTCACAGATACGCAGTATTTT. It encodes CATSVLDRVTDTQYF.

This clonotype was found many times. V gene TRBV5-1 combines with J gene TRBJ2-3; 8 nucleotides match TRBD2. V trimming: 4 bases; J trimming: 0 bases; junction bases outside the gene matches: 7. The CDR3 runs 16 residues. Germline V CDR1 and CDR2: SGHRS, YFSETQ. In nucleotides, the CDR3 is TGCGCCAGCAGCCGTCCTAGCGGGCCTAGCACAGATACGCAGTATTTT. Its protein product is CASSRPSGPSTDTQYF.

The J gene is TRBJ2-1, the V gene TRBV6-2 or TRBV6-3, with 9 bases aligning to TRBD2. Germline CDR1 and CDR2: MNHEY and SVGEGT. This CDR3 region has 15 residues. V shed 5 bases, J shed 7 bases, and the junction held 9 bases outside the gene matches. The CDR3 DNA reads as TGTGCCAGCAGTAATATAGCGGGGGAGGGAAATGAGCAGTTCTTC. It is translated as CASSNIAGEGNEQFF.

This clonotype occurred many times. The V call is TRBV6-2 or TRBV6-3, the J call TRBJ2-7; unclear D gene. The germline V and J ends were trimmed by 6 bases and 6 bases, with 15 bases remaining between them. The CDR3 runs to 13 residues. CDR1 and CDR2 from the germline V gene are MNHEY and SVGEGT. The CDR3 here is CASRSMAPGEQYF. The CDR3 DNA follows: TGTGCCAGCAGGTCAATGGCCCCGGGCGAGCAGTACTTC.

The CDR3 DNA sequence: TGCAGTGCTAGACAGTCCTACACAGATACGCAGTATTTT. This codes for CSARQSYTDTQYF. The rearrangement uses TRBV20-1 and TRBJ2-3; D remains ambiguous. There are 13 residues in the CDR3. V was clipped by 2 bases and J by 2 bases, with 8 bases between them. Germline CDR1 is DFQATT and CDR2 is SNEGSKA (reference sequence).

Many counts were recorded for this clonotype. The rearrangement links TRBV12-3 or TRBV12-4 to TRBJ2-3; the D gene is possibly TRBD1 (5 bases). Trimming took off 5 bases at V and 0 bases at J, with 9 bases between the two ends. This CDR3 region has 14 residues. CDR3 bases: TGTGCCAGCAGTGGGCAGGGAAGCACAGATACGCAGTATTTT. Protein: CASSGQGSTDTQYF.

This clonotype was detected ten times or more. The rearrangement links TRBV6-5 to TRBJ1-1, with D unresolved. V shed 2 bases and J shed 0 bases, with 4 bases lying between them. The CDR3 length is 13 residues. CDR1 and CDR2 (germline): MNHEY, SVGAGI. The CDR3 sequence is CASSYGMNTEAFF. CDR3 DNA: TGTGCCAGCAGTTACGGGATGAACACTGAAGCTTTCTTT.

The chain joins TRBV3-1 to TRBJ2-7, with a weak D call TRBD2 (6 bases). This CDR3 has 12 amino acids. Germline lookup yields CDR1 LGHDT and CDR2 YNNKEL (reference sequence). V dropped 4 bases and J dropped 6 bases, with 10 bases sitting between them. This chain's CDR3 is CASSPGLGEQYF. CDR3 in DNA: TGTGCCAGCAGCCCGGGACTCGGCGAGCAGTACTTC.

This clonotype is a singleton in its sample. CDR3 DNA: TGTGCCAGCAGCCAACAGGGGCAGAACACTGAAGCTTTCTTT. It translates to CASSQQGQNTEAFF. The chain uses TRBV7-3 and TRBJ1-1, with 7 bases identical to TRBD1. The CDR3 consists of 14 residues. The germline V gene encodes CDR1 SGHTA and CDR2 FQGTGA. Unmatched junction bases numbered 4, after V lost 5 bases and J lost 1 base.

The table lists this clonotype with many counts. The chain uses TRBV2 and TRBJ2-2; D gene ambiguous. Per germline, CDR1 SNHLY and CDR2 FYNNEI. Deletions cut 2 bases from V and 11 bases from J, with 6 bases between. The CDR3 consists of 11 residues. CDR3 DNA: TGTGCCAGCAGTGAACCGAGAGAGCTGTTTTTT. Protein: CASSEPRELFF.

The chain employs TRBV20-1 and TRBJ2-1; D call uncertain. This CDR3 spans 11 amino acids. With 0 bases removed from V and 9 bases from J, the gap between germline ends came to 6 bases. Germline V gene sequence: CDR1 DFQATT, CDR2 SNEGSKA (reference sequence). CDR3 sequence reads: CSARDPVEQFF. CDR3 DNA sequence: TGCAGTGCTAGAGATCCTGTTGAGCAGTTCTTC.

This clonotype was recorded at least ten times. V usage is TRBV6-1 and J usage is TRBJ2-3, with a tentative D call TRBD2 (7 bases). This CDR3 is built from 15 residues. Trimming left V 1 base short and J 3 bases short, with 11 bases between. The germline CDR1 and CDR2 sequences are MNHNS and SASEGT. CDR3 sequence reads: CASSEGGRGTDTQYF. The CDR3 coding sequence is TGTGCCAGCAGTGAAGGAGGGAGGGGGACAGATACGCAGTATTTT.

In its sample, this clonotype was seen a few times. The CDR3 DNA sequence: TGTGCCATCAGTAGGTTATCAGGGGAAGAGACCCAGTACTTC. Amino acid sequence: CAISRLSGEETQYF. This chain joins TRBV10-3 and TRBJ2-5; tentatively, D is TRBD1 (6 bases). Per germline, CDR1 ENHRY and CDR2 SYGVKD. Trimming took off 5 bases at V and 3 bases at J, with 13 bases between the two ends. This CDR3 is 14 amino acids long.

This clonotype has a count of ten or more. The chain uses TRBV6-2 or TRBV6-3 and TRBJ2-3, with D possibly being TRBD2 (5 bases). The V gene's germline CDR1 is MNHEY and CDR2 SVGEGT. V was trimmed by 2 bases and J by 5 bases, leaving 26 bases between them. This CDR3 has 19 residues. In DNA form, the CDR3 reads TGTGCCAGCAGTTACGAAATCGCATCCGAGGGATCCTTCAGAGATACGCAGTATTTT. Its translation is CASSYEIASEGSFRDTQYF.

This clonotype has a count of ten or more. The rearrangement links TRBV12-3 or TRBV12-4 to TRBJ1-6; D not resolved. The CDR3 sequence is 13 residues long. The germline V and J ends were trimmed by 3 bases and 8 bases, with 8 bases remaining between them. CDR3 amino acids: CASSLSRDSPLHF. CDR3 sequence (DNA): TGTGCCAGCAGTTTGTCTCGGGATTCACCCCTCCACTTT.

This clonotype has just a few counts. The CDR3 region has the DNA TGTGCCAGCCGGCGACTAGAACTGAACAATGAGCAGTTCTTC. Its translation: CASRRLELNNEQFF. The gene calls are TRBV6-2 or TRBV6-3 and TRBJ2-1; possibly TRBD2 for D (6 bases). The CDR3 length is 14 residues. In germline, CDR1 is MNHEY, CDR2 SVGEGT. Trimming stripped 8 bases from V and 5 bases from J, with 16 bases between.